In its sample, the clone carrying this T cell receptor (beta chain) was seen once. Its antigen is still unknown. In germline, CDR1 is KGHSH, CDR2 LQKENI. Trimming left V 4 bases short and J 1 base short, with 4 bases between. The CDR3 runs 12 residues. Sequenced by immunoSEQ multiplex PCR; TCRdb stores in-frame clones only, minus some. The repertoire holds about 60,000 clones, roughly 90% seen once, with under 8% in the top ten. The sample comes from a study of OX40 agonist ivuxolimab in advanced cancers. Study-level background: Ivuxolimab, which is an agonistic anti-OX40 (CD134) antibody, was administered to the patients. Three patients responded partially, comprising one with hepatocellular carcinoma and two with cutaneous melanoma. Points from the study as a whole: At doses 0.1 to 3.0 mg/kg, CD4+ and CD8+ clones expanded.

The chain uses TRBV18 and TRBJ1-1, with D unresolved. Sequenced material: CD4+ or CD8+ T cells sorted from blood, taken in a trial of the OX40 agonist ivuxolimab. The origin of this receptor is an adult with an advanced solid tumor such as melanoma, head and neck, liver or kidney cancer. The CDR3 region has the DNA TGTGCCAGCTCACTTAAGAACACTGAAGCTTTCTTT. Its translation is CASSLKNTEAFF.